A selection of T cell receptor beta chains follows, all from one sample in a study of radiotherapy plus CTLA-4 blockade in lung cancer. Profiling relied on immunoSEQ multiplex PCR, and the TCRdb table lists in-frame clones only, not all of them. The table lists some 96,000 clones, around 88% of them singletons. The input for sequencing was peripheral blood, taken from a patient treated with radiotherapy plus ipilimumab. The source of these receptors is a human donor with non-small cell lung cancer that progressed on radiotherapy plus ipilimumab. Each CDR3 is given with its conserved first and last residue. A D gene is named only where the DNA matches it firmly. Only part of the rows carry a size: once, few, many, or a class if the clone is expanded.

abundance | d_gene | j_gene | v_gene | CDR3nt | CDR3aa
- | - | TRBJ1-2 | TRBV2 | TGTGCCAGCAGTGAAGGGACGTCCATGTACTATGGCTACACCTTC | CASSEGTSMYYGYTF
- | - | TRBJ2-2 | TRBV9 | TGTGCCAGCAGCGTTCGGGCAGGGGCCGGGGAGCTGTTTTTT | CASSVRAGAGELFF
- | - | TRBJ2-7 | TRBV28 | TGTGCCAGCAGGCCTCAGGGATTCGAGCAGTACTTC | CASRPQGFEQYF
- | TRBD2 | TRBJ2-1 | TRBV5-1 | TGCGCCAGTGGGGGGACTAGCGGGAGCCATGAGCAGTTCTTC | CASGGTSGSHEQFF
few | TRBD1 | TRBJ1-3 | TRBV19 | TGTGCCAGTAGTTTTCCGACAGGGACGGTGAGGGGAAACACCATATATTTT | CASSFPTGTVRGNTIYF
- | TRBD1 | TRBJ1-1 | TRBV7-9 | TGTGCCAGCAGAGCAGGGGGTAGGACTGAAGCTTTCTTT | CASRAGGRTEAFF
few | TRBD2 | TRBJ2-1 | TRBV18 | TGTGCCAGCTCACCACCGAGTCTAGCGGGGGGGAATGAGCAGTTCTTC | CASSPPSLAGGNEQFF
once | TRBD1 | TRBJ1-2 | TRBV18 | TGTGCCAGCTCACCGACGGGACAGGGAGGACATGGCTACACCTTC | CASSPTGQGGHGYTF
- | - | TRBJ1-5 | TRBV7-8 | TGTGCCAGCAGCTTAGTTCCCAGTAGCAATCAGCCCCAGCATTTT | CASSLVPSSNQPQHF
- | - | TRBJ2-1 | TRBV27 | TGTGCCAGTAGGGGGCTAGCGGAGTACTCCTACAATGAGCAGTTCTTC | CASRGLAEYSYNEQFF
- | - | TRBJ2-2 | TRBV18 | TGTGCCAGCTCACCATATACAGGCTACGCGAACACCGGGGAGCTGTTTTTT | CASSPYTGYANTGELFF
once | - | TRBJ1-5 | TRBV9 | TGTGCCAGCAGCCGGGGACGGACATTAAATCAGCCCCAGCATTTT | CASSRGRTLNQPQHF
- | - | TRBJ1-2 | TRBV27 | TGTGCCAGCAGTTTATCATACGGAGGGCGTGGTCGGGGGTTTGGCTACACCTTC | CASSLSYGGRGRGFGYTF
- | - | TRBJ1-3 | TRBV19 | TGTGCCAGTAACCCAGCACACGGAATCTTCGGAAACACCATATATTTT | CASNPAHGIFGNTIYF
- | - | TRBJ1-2 | TRBV5-6 | TGTGCCAGCAGCTTGGCCGGCGGAGAGGGGCATGGCTACACCTTC | CASSLAGGEGHGYTF
few | - | TRBJ2-5 | TRBV29-1 | TGCAGCGGCATCGGTGGTCTCTTTGGGGAGACCCAGTACTTC | CSGIGGLFGETQYF
- | TRBD1 | TRBJ1-5 | TRBV4-1 | TGCGCCAGCAGCCCAGGACAGGGGGTTATGCGGCCCCAGCATTTT | CASSPGQGVMRPQHF
- | - | TRBJ2-1 | TRBV11-2 | TGTGCCAGCAGCTTAGGTCGGGGCTCCTACAATGAGCAGTTCTTC | CASSLGRGSYNEQFF
once | - | TRBJ2-1 | TRBV29-1 | TGCAGCGTCGGTGCATACACAGCTGATGAGCAGTTCTTC | CSVGAYTADEQFF
- | TRBD2 | TRBJ2-2 | TRBV5-1 | TGCGCCAGCAGCCCCCGGTGGAGCGGGAGATCCCCGAACACCGGGGAGCTGTTTTTT | CASSPRWSGRSPNTGELFF
- | TRBD1 | TRBJ1-3 | TRBV7-8 | TGTGCCAGCAGCTTAAATCGGCAGGGGGCTATTCAGAGCTCTGGAAACACCATATATTTT | CASSLNRQGAIQSSGNTIYF
- | - | TRBJ2-3 | TRBV18 | TGTGCCAGCTCACCACTTTCACGGAAAGATACGCAGTATTTT | CASSPLSRKDTQYF
- | TRBD2 | TRBJ2-3 | TRBV4-2 | TGTGCCAGCAGCCAAGAATCGCCTACCGGCGGGAGAGATACGCAGTATTTT | CASSQESPTGGRDTQYF
- | TRBD1 | TRBJ2-5 | TRBV27 | TGTGCCAGCAGTTTATCGCCAGGGGGCTCGGAGACCCAGTACTTC | CASSLSPGGSETQYF
- | - | TRBJ1-3 | TRBV6-1 | TGTGCCAGCACTACCCCCGCTGGAAACACCATATATTTT | CASTTPAGNTIYF
- | - | TRBJ2-3 | TRBV2 | TGTGCCAGCAGCCGCTTCCAATCAGATACGCAGTATTTT | CASSRFQSDTQYF
- | TRBD2 | TRBJ2-7 | TRBV28 | TGTGCCAGCAGTTTACAACTAGCGGGAGGACCCTACGAGCAGTACTTC | CASSLQLAGGPYEQYF
- | TRBD2 | TRBJ2-3 | TRBV10-3 | TGTGCCATCAGTAGGCCCGATGGCGGGAGAAGCACAGATACGCAGTATTTT | CAISRPDGGRSTDTQYF
- | TRBD1 | TRBJ1-5 | TRBV19 | TGTGCCAGTAGTATTCAGGGGGAGAAGGGGGACAATCAGCCCCAGCATTTT | CASSIQGEKGDNQPQHF
- | TRBD2 | TRBJ2-5 | TRBV5-1 | TGCGCCAGCAGCCCCCGACTAGCGGGAGTACTGGAGACCCAGTACTTC | CASSPRLAGVLETQYF
few | - | TRBJ2-3 | TRBV7-9 | TGTGCCAGCAGCTTAGGACCAGATACGCAGTATTTT | CASSLGPDTQYF
- | - | TRBJ2-2 | TRBV19 | TGTGCCAGTAGTATAGACCCATCCACCGGGGAGCTGTTTTTT | CASSIDPSTGELFF
- | - | TRBJ1-1 | TRBV5-6 | TGTGCCAGTTCGCCAGGGGACACTGAAGCTTTCTTT | CASSPGDTEAFF
- | - | TRBJ1-1 | TRBV19 | TGTGCCAGTATGCGCGGGGTGGCGAATGAAGCTTTCTTT | CASMRGVANEAFF
- | TRBD1 | TRBJ2-7 | TRBV29-1 | TGCAGCGTGCGGACAGGGGGTTACGAGCAGTACTTC | CSVRTGGYEQYF
- | - | TRBJ2-1 | TRBV11-3 | TGTGCCAGCAGCGGGGGGGCTAGCGGATACAATGAGCAGTTCTTC | CASSGGASGYNEQFF
- | TRBD2 | TRBJ2-1 | TRBV6-1 | TGTGCCAGCAGTGCCTTGACTAGCGGGAGGGAGCTGTTCTTC | CASSALTSGRELFF
- | - | TRBJ2-7 | TRBV6-5 | TGTGCCAGCAGTGAAATGTACAGCTCCTACGAGCAGTACTTC | CASSEMYSSYEQYF